These 26 T cell receptor beta chains were sequenced from one sample in a study of OX40 agonist ivuxolimab in advanced cancers. TCRdb's copy holds only in-frame clones and misses some; the assay was immunoSEQ multiplex PCR. Found here are some 61,000 clones, about 77% of them singletons; the top ten hold roughly 1.5%. The sample was CD4+ or CD8+ T cells sorted from blood, taken in a trial of the OX40 agonist ivuxolimab. The receptor source for this set is an adult with an advanced solid tumor such as melanoma, head and neck, liver or kidney cancer.

This rearrangement joins TRBV2 to TRBJ2-7; D is perhaps TRBD1 or TRBD2 (5 bases each). Germline values: CDR1 SNHLY, CDR2 FYNNEI. There are 13 residues in the CDR3. Trimming removed 5 bases from V and 6 bases from J, with 14 bases in between. The CDR3 nucleotides are TGTGCCAGCAGTCCGGGACCTTCTTCCGAGCAGTACTTC. Its translation: CASSPGPSSEQYF.

V and J are TRBV10-3 and TRBJ2-2, with a possible D match to TRBD1 (6 bases). The germline V gene has CDR1 ENHRY and CDR2 SYGVKD. The CDR3 sequence is 16 residues long. Deletions cut 1 base from V and 1 base from J, with 10 bases between. The CDR3 DNA reads as TGTGCCATCAGTGAGTTTCCGGGACAGAACACCGGGGAGCTGTTTTTT. As protein: CAISEFPGQNTGELFF.

Only one count was recorded for this clone. CDR3 in DNA: TGTGCCAGCAAGATTACAGGGGCCAACGTCCTGACTTTC. This codes for CASKITGANVLTF. The chain carries TRBV6-5 and TRBJ2-6; D call uncertain. The V end lost 7 bases, the J end lost 4 bases, and 8 bases lay between the germline ends. The V gene's germline CDR1 is MNHEY and CDR2 SVGAGI. There are 13 residues in the CDR3.

V is TRBV4-2 and J is TRBJ2-2; D may be TRBD1 or TRBD2 (6 bases each). Germline values: CDR1 LGHNA, CDR2 YNFKEQ. This CDR3 comprises 16 residues. Trimming removed 1 base at V and 2 bases at J, with 11 bases between. The CDR3 is CASSQAGGRNTGELFF. CDR3 nucleotide sequence: TGTGCCAGCAGCCAAGCTGGGGGGCGAAACACCGGGGAGCTGTTTTTT.

This clone is termed medium-sized. This chain joins TRBV30 and TRBJ1-6; perhaps TRBD1 as D (6 bases). V was pared by 2 bases and J by 5 bases, with 10 bases between. Germline CDR1 GTSNPN, CDR2 SVGIG (reference sequence). The CDR3 loop spans 14 amino acids. The CDR3 region is CAWSPQGHNSPLHF. CDR3 DNA sequence: TGTGCCTGGAGTCCCCAGGGGCATAATTCACCCCTCCACTTT.

This clone was seen a handful of times. V gene TRBV5-8 combines with J gene TRBJ2-2, with no clear D. Germline loops: CDR1 SGHTS, CDR2 YDEGEE. Trimming shortened V by 2 bases and J by 3 bases, and 17 bases separated the two germline ends. The CDR3 runs 17 residues. CDR3 residues: CASSLGLADRDTGELFF. CDR3 DNA: TGTGCCAGCAGCTTAGGGTTGGCGGATCGGGACACCGGGGAGCTGTTTTTT.

The chain couples TRBV6-1 to TRBJ2-5; 7 positions agree with TRBD2. The CDR3 totals 13 residues. CDR1 MNHNS and CDR2 SASEGT come from the germline V gene. With 11 bases clipped from V and 2 bases from J, the junction kept 8 bases outside the gene matches. The CDR3 DNA reads as TGTGCCGCGGCCCGGCGGGGGCAAGAGACCCAGTACTTC. Amino acid sequence: CAAARRGQETQYF.

CDR3 sequence reads: CSVPGTGSTNEKLFF. In DNA form, the CDR3 reads TGCAGCGTTCCGGGGACAGGGTCAACTAATGAAAAACTGTTTTTT. This rearrangement joins TRBV29-1 to TRBJ1-4; 9 bases are shared with TRBD1. This CDR3 spans 15 amino acids. Germline lookup yields CDR1 SQVTM and CDR2 ANQGSEA. After removal of 5 bases from V and 0 bases from J, the junction contained 4 bases not matched to a gene.

The chain uses TRBV5-1 and TRBJ2-7, with TRBD1 as a possible D gene (6 bases). This CDR3 has 16 residues. V was shortened by 4 bases and J by 3 bases, with 20 bases between the two germline ends. Germline CDR1 reads SGHRS; CDR2 reads YFSETQ. CDR3 sequence reads: CASSNKQGRGGYEQYF. CDR3 sequence (DNA): TGCGCCAGCAGCAACAAACAGGGTCGAGGGGGCTACGAGCAGTACTTC.

The CDR3 reads CAWRGRDRLTDTQYF. As DNA, the CDR3 is TGTGCCTGGAGGGGGAGGGACAGACTCACAGATACGCAGTATTTT. The V and J genes are TRBV30 and TRBJ2-3; possibly TRBD1 or TRBD2 for D (7 bases each). The CDR3 has 15 amino acids. CDR1 and CDR2 from the germline V gene are GTSNPN and SVGIG (reference sequence). V dropped 3 bases and J dropped 2 bases, with 15 bases sitting between them.

This sequence joins TRBV5-6 and TRBJ1-2; D is unresolved. Trimming pared 0 bases from V and 2 bases from J, leaving 8 bases between. CDR1 is SGHDT and CDR2 is YYEEEE in the germline V gene. CDR3 size: 14 residues. The CDR3 nucleotides are TGTGCCAGCAGCTTGGTACAGTTAAACTATGGCTACACCTTC. Protein sequence: CASSLVQLNYGYTF.

The chain has TRBV6-1 and TRBJ1-3; D unclear. From germline, CDR1 is MNHNS and CDR2 SASEGT. The V gene lost 4 bases and the J gene lost 4 bases, with 14 bases spanning the gap. The CDR3 extends over 15 amino acids. CDR3 DNA sequence: TGTGCCAGCAGTGCTAGGTCGTATGAAGGAAACACCATATATTTT. This translates into CASSARSYEGNTIYF.

The rearrangement joins TRBV19 to TRBJ2-7; 9 bases fit TRBD1. Unmatched junction bases numbered 12, after V lost 9 bases and J lost 3 bases. This CDR3 spans 15 amino acids. Germline CDR1 is LNHDA and CDR2 is SQIVND (reference sequence). CDR3 residues: CASSASQGANYEQYF. The DNA of the CDR3 is TGTGCCAGCTCCGCCTCACAGGGGGCTAACTACGAGCAGTACTTC.

This clone has just a few counts. The J gene is TRBJ2-3, the V gene TRBV6-5; tentatively, D is TRBD1 or TRBD2 (5 bases each). The V gene lost 2 bases and the J gene lost 2 bases, with 8 bases spanning the gap. Germline V gene data show CDR1 as MNHEY and CDR2 as SVGAGI. This CDR3 comprises 14 residues. CDR3 region: CASSYRGHTDTQYF. DNA for the CDR3: TGTGCCAGCAGTTACCGGGGCCACACAGATACGCAGTATTTT.

The chain uses TRBV5-1 and TRBJ2-6; no reliable D call. This CDR3 is built from 16 residues. Per germline, CDR1 SGHRS and CDR2 YFSETQ. Deletions cut 0 bases from V and 2 bases from J, with 9 bases between. CDR3 protein: CASSLATDPGANVLTF. The CDR3 coding sequence is TGCGCCAGCAGCTTGGCGACGGACCCTGGGGCCAACGTCCTGACTTTC.

V gene TRBV4-2 combines with J gene TRBJ1-5; the D is unclear. Germline V gene sequence: CDR1 LGHNA, CDR2 YNFKEQ. The CDR3 has 15 amino acids. V was shortened by 1 base and J by 0 bases, with 7 bases between the two germline ends. The CDR3 spells CASSQVGPSNQPQHF. The CDR3 DNA reads TGTGCCAGCAGCCAAGTAGGACCTAGCAATCAGCCCCAGCATTTT.

For this clone: The final CDR3 position lacks the conserved phenylalanine or tryptophan, pointing to a likely read error. The CDR3 is CASSLDGDTEAFL. The CDR3 DNA reads as TGCGCCAGCAGCTTGGATGGGGACACTGAAGCTTTCCTT. The chain joins TRBV5-1 to TRBJ1-1, with D unclear. The CDR3 has 13 amino acids. Germline V gene lookup returns CDR1 SGHRS and CDR2 YFSETQ. V lost 0 bases, J lost 3 bases, and 6 bases lay in between.

V is TRBV7-2 and J is TRBJ2-1, with TRBD2 matching over 13 bases. The V gene end was trimmed by 3 bases and the J gene end by 4 bases; junction bases not matched to a gene: 3. Germline lookup yields CDR1 SGHTA and CDR2 FQGNSA. This CDR3 contains 16 residues. The CDR3 protein is CASSLEGLAGYNEQFF. In nucleotides, the CDR3 is TGTGCCAGCAGCTTGGAGGGACTAGCGGGATACAATGAGCAGTTCTTC. Using reference TRBV7-2 and TRBJ2-1 for the parts outside the CDR3, the full variable domain is GAGVSQSPSNKVTEKGKDVELRCDPISGHTALYWYRQSLGQGLEFLIYFQGNSAPDKSGLPSDRFSAERTGGSVSTLTIQRTQQEDSAVYLCASSLEGLAGYNEQFFGPGTRLTVL.

V is TRBV30 and J is TRBJ1-1, with TRBD1 matching over 8 bases. V shed 2 bases and J 3 bases; nucleotides not matched to a gene: 8. CDR3 length equals 15 residues. CDR1 is GTSNPN, CDR2 SVGIG, per germline (reference sequence). The CDR3 loop is CAWSRPQGVYTEAFF. CDR3 DNA sequence: TGTGCCTGGAGTCGCCCACAGGGGGTCTACACTGAAGCTTTCTTT.

The chain couples TRBV18 to TRBJ2-3, with D unclear. The CDR3 loop spans 14 amino acids. Germline loops: CDR1 KGHSH, CDR2 LQKENI. With 6 bases removed from V and 0 bases from J, the gap between germline ends came to 10 bases. CDR3 sequence reads: CASSQAESTDTQYF. The CDR3 bases are TGTGCCAGCTCCCAGGCAGAGAGCACAGATACGCAGTATTTT.

This clone was observed a handful of times. The J gene is TRBJ2-1, the V gene TRBV18; D perhaps matches TRBD1 (5 bases). Trimming shortened V by 3 bases and J by 10 bases, and 13 bases separated the two germline ends. The CDR3 runs 13 residues. Germline loops: CDR1 KGHSH, CDR2 LQKENI. The CDR3 is CASSPDSHHEQFF. CDR3 sequence (DNA): TGTGCCAGCTCACCTGACAGTCACCACGAGCAGTTCTTC. The variable domain in full, completed from reference TRBV18 and TRBJ2-1, reads NAGVMQNPRHLVRRRGQEARLRCSPMKGHSHVYWYRQLPEEGLKFMVYLQKENIIDESGMPKERFSAEFPKEGPSILRIQQVVRGDSAAYFCASSPDSHHEQFFGPGTRLTVL.

This rearrangement joins TRBV5-1 to TRBJ2-7, with TRBD1 as a possible D gene (5 bases). This CDR3 region has 14 residues. Germline V lookup: CDR1 SGHRS, CDR2 YFSETQ. The V end lost 1 base, the J end lost 0 bases, and 8 bases lay between the germline ends. CDR3 nucleotide sequence: TGCGCCAGCAGCTTGACAGGACCCTCCTACGAGCAGTACTTC. This sequence encodes CASSLTGPSYEQYF.

This clone was seen only once. The J gene is TRBJ1-5, the V gene TRBV19, with D unclear. Trimming shortened V by 6 bases and J by 0 bases, and 15 bases separated the two germline ends. CDR1 and CDR2 from the germline V gene are LNHDA and SQIVND (reference sequence). This CDR3 has 16 amino acids. The CDR3 DNA reads as TGTGCCAGTAGAAACAACGATTTCTATAGCAATCAGCCCCAGCATTTT. Amino acid sequence: CASRNNDFYSNQPQHF.

The rearrangement links TRBV6-4 to TRBJ1-1; no clear D. CDR3 length: 13 amino acids. Germline loops: CDR1 MRHNA, CDR2 SNTAGT. Trimming removed 5 bases from V and 1 base from J, with 8 bases in between. CDR3 sequence (DNA): TGTGCCAGCAGTAAAGGTTGGAACACTGAAGCTTTCTTT. Its protein is CASSKGWNTEAFF.

The V gene is TRBV19, the J gene TRBJ2-1, with D perhaps matching TRBD2 (6 bases). This CDR3 comprises 12 residues. Between the trimmed V and J ends, which lost 6 bases and 6 bases, there was a span of 9 bases. The V gene's germline CDR1 is LNHDA and CDR2 SQIVND (reference sequence). CDR3 region: CASSQTSNEQFF. CDR3 nucleotides: TGTGCCAGTAGCCAGACTAGCAATGAGCAGTTCTTC.

V is TRBV27 and J is TRBJ2-7, with D hard to call. CDR3 size: 14 residues. Per the germline V gene, CDR1 is MNHEY and CDR2 is SMNVEV (reference sequence). Trimming cost V 2 bases and J 0 bases, with 8 bases left between them. CDR3 sequence (DNA): TGTGCCAGCAGTTTAGCCCAATTCTCCTACGAGCAGTACTTC. Protein: CASSLAQFSYEQYF.